The 9 T cell receptor beta chains below come from one sample, sequenced in a study of blood T cell repertoires in COVID-19. Method: immunoSEQ multiplex PCR; TCRdb's copy keeps in-frame clones and lacks some. The sample carries 60,000 to 80,000 clones, roughly 80% recorded once. Sequencing was performed on PBMCs or T cells enriched from blood (not recorded which). The receptors here all came from a woman in her 40s with acute COVID-19.

V usage is TRBV7-2 and J usage is TRBJ1-5; D gene unclear. Trimming took 5 bases from V and 6 from J, leaving 14 bases between them. The CDR3 has 14 amino acids. CDR1 SGHTA and CDR2 FQGNSA come from the germline V gene. The DNA of the CDR3 is TGTGCCAGCAGCCAGGCAGTTGTAGGTCAGCCCCAGCATTTT. Its translation is CASSQAVVGQPQHF.

J is TRBJ1-1 and V is TRBV3-1 (or the pseudogene TRBV3-2); no clear D gene. The V and J ends lost 1 base and 0 bases respectively, with 9 bases between them. This CDR3 comprises 15 residues. Germline-derived CDR1 and CDR2 are LGHDT and YNNKEL (reference sequence). CDR3 coding DNA: TGTGCCAGCAGCCAAGTGGCGGGTTTGAACACTGAAGCTTTCTTT. Protein sequence: CASSQVAGLNTEAFF.

The rearrangement uses TRBV29-1 and TRBJ2-2; D call uncertain. The CDR3 extends over 12 amino acids. CDR1 and CDR2 from the germline V gene are SQVTM and ANQGSEA. V was clipped by 6 bases and J by 5 bases, with 10 bases between them. For the CDR3, the DNA is TGCAGCGTCCCGAGTCTTACCGGGGAGCTGTTTTTT. Translation: CSVPSLTGELFF.

This clone is medium-sized in the sample. V and J are TRBV28 and TRBJ2-7; 7 nucleotides match TRBD2. Germline lookup yields CDR1 MDHEN and CDR2 SYDVKM. Trimming took 0 bases from V and 0 from J; bases not matched to a gene: 8. The CDR3 contains 17 residues. In DNA form, the CDR3 reads TGTGCCAGCAGTTTATGGGCTCCACTAGCGTCCTCCTACGAGCAGTACTTC. As protein: CASSLWAPLASSYEQYF.

The V gene is TRBV6-6, the J gene TRBJ2-2; D ambiguous. V lost 6 bases to trimming and J lost 6 bases, with 11 bases between them. CDR3 length: 13 amino acids. Germline CDR1 reads MNHNY; CDR2 reads SVGAGI (reference sequence). The CDR3, as DNA: TGTGCCAGCAGCAGACTGGCCGCCGGGGAGCTGTTTTTT. Amino acids: CASSRLAAGELFF.

The chain recombines TRBV29-1 with TRBJ1-2; 7 nucleotides line up with TRBD1. This CDR3 comprises 11 residues. The V segment lost 4 bases and the J segment 7 bases; nucleotides outside the gene matches: 3. The germline gives CDR1 SQVTM, CDR2 ANQGSEA. As DNA, the CDR3 is TGCAGCGTTGTTTACAGGGGTGGCTACACCTTC. It is translated as CSVVYRGGYTF.

V and J are TRBV2 and TRBJ2-3; 9 bases fit TRBD1. Germline CDR1 and CDR2: SNHLY and FYNNEI. This CDR3 has 16 amino acids. V shed 9 bases, J shed 0 bases, and the junction held 10 bases outside the gene matches. CDR3 region: CAREYRGRGSTDTQYF. The CDR3 nucleotides are TGTGCCAGAGAGTACAGGGGGCGCGGGAGCACAGATACGCAGTATTTT.

The V gene is TRBV5-1, the J gene TRBJ1-1, with D possibly being TRBD1 (6 bases). The CDR3 is made up of 14 amino acids. Germline-derived CDR1 and CDR2 are SGHRS and YFSETQ. The V gene lost 0 bases and the J gene lost 7 bases, with 13 bases spanning the gap. In nucleotides, the CDR3 is TGCGCCAGCAGCTTGGGTGGGTCAGGGGATGAAGCTTTCTTT. This sequence encodes CASSLGGSGDEAFF.

The chain links TRBV3-1 (or the pseudogene TRBV3-2) to TRBJ1-4; the D gene is possibly TRBD1 (5 bases). This CDR3 is 17 amino acids long. Germline V gene lookup returns CDR1 LGHDT and CDR2 YNNKEL (reference sequence). V was pared by 0 bases and J by 5 bases, with 16 bases between. CDR3: CASSQDSTVPLNEKLFF. The CDR3 nucleotides read TGTGCCAGCAGCCAAGATTCGACAGTTCCCTTGAATGAAAAACTGTTTTTT.